A single sample gave rise to the 11 T cell receptor beta chains below, sequenced in a study of cytomegalovirus exposure and HLA in healthy donors. PCR involved 60 Vbeta and 13 Jbeta primers. TCRdb's table, derived via immunoSEQ multiplex PCR, lists solely in-frame clones and lacks some. This sample has approximately 81,000 clones; approximately 84% occur once, and the top ten carry 2% to 3%. Material: PBMCs. The receptors were gathered from a woman aged 45-59 years in good health and CMV-seronegative.

This chain links TRBV28 with TRBJ1-5; 8 bases match TRBD1. J lost 1 base, V lost 6 bases, and 8 bases had no gene match. The CDR3 runs 16 residues. The germline CDR1 and CDR2 sequences are MDHEN and SYDVKM. CDR3 sequence reads: CASRRRGDRSNQPQHF. DNA of the CDR3: TGTGCCAGCAGGAGGCGAGGGGACAGGAGCAATCAGCCCCAGCATTTT.

V usage is TRBV2 and J usage is TRBJ2-5; 8 bases are a match to TRBD1. Unmatched junction bases numbered 3, after V lost 5 bases and J lost 1 base. The CDR3 consists of 14 residues. Germline values: CDR1 SNHLY, CDR2 FYNNEI. CDR3 DNA: TGTGCCAGCAGTCCACAGGGGGGCCAAGAGACCCAGTACTTC. Its translation: CASSPQGGQETQYF.

The rearrangement uses TRBV19 and TRBJ2-5; 10 bases match TRBD1. The CDR3 runs to 16 residues. V trimming: 3 bases; J trimming: 2 bases; junction bases outside the gene matches: 6. Per germline, CDR1 LNHDA and CDR2 SQIVND (reference sequence). The CDR3 DNA reads as TGTGCCAGTAGTATTCGGACAGGGGGTAGGCAAGAGACCCAGTACTTC. This codes for CASSIRTGGRQETQYF.

The gene calls are TRBV5-1 and TRBJ1-4; 12 bases line up with TRBD1. Trimming removed 4 bases from V and 8 bases from J; junction bases left unmatched: 9. The CDR3 covers 16 residues. Germline-derived CDR1 and CDR2 are SGHRS and YFSETQ. The CDR3 DNA follows: TGCGCCAGCAGCAAGGACGGGACAGGGGGCGGCGAAAAACTGTTTTTT. As protein: CASSKDGTGGGEKLFF.

The chain uses TRBV4-1 and TRBJ1-2; unclear D gene. Trimming stripped 1 base from V and 4 bases from J, with 13 bases between. Germline-derived CDR1 and CDR2 are MGHRA and YSYEKL. The CDR3 loop spans 15 amino acids. The chain's CDR3 is CASSQAGINPYGYTF. The CDR3 DNA sequence: TGCGCCAGCAGCCAAGCAGGCATTAATCCCTATGGCTACACCTTC.

The gene calls are TRBV6-4 and TRBJ2-7; unclear D gene. CDR3 size: 12 residues. Germline V gene sequence: CDR1 MRHNA, CDR2 SNTAGT. Deletions cut 6 bases from V and 7 bases from J, with 13 bases between. The CDR3 bases are TGTGCCAGCAGGGCCCTTCCTTGGGAGCAGTACGTC. Protein sequence: CASRALPWEQYV.

The V and J genes are TRBV19 and TRBJ2-5; D possibly corresponds to TRBD1 (5 bases). CDR3 length: 15 amino acids. Deletions cut 3 bases from V and 2 bases from J, with 13 bases between. Germline V gene sequence: CDR1 LNHDA, CDR2 SQIVND (reference sequence). CDR3 protein: CASSISRAAQETQYF. The CDR3 coding sequence is TGTGCCAGTAGTATCTCCAGGGCAGCGCAAGAGACCCAGTACTTC.

The chain combines TRBV7-2 with TRBJ1-2; a possible D gene is TRBD1 (6 bases). Trimming took 1 base from V and 0 from J, leaving 6 bases between them. CDR1 is SGHTA, CDR2 FQGNSA, per germline. The CDR3 consists of 14 residues. The CDR3 is CASSLGTANYGYTF. The CDR3 DNA follows: TGTGCCAGCAGCTTAGGGACAGCTAACTATGGCTACACCTTC.

The rearrangement links TRBV6-1 to TRBJ1-5, with D perhaps TRBD1 (5 bases). The CDR3 spans 13 residues. V lost 6 bases, J lost 4 bases, and 10 bases lay in between. CDR1 MNHNS and CDR2 SASEGT come from the germline V gene. The CDR3: CASRVTGNQPQHF. Written as DNA, the CDR3 is TGTGCCAGCAGAGTAACAGGAAATCAGCCCCAGCATTTT.

The CDR3 DNA is TGCGCCAGCAGCACCCAGGACACGGCGACTGAAGCTTTCTTT. It codes for CASSTQDTATEAFF. This chain links TRBV5-1 with TRBJ1-1, with a weak D call TRBD1 (5 bases). This CDR3 spans 14 amino acids. V gave up 4 bases and J gave up 5 bases, with 15 bases separating them. The V gene's germline CDR1 is SGHRS and CDR2 YFSETQ.

This clone has only one observation. The rearrangement joins TRBV6-1 to TRBJ2-1; 10 bases match TRBD1. The germline gives CDR1 MNHNS, CDR2 SASEGT. J was trimmed by 0 bases and V by 6 bases; bases with no gene match: 2. The CDR3 has 15 amino acids. The CDR3: CASSRQGASYNEQFF. The CDR3 bases are TGTGCCAGCAGCCGACAGGGGGCCTCCTACAATGAGCAGTTCTTC.